This TCR beta chain comes out of a study of cytomegalovirus exposure and HLA in healthy donors. Findings and limits, study-wide: The majority of CMV-associated TCR beta chains were reported as apparently HLA-restricted in a later analysis.

Germline loops: CDR1 SSHAT, CDR2 FNYEAQ (reference sequence). This CDR3 spans 16 amino acids. Of note for this clone: Its specificity is unknown. Compared with germline, one end of the junction differs, possibly owing to a read error.

PCR was performed using 60 Vbeta and 13 Jbeta primers. Generated by immunoSEQ multiplex PCR, the TCRdb table keeps only in-frame clones and is missing some. The sample contains about 150,000 clones, roughly three quarters of which appear only once. This chain connects TRBV7-7 to TRBJ2-7; D possibly corresponds to TRBD2 (5 bases). This clonotype was obtained from a man under 40 in good health and CMV-seropositive. Sequencing was carried out using PBMCs. CDR3 protein: CASSPGGSGLPREQYF. The CDR3 nucleotides are TGTGCTAGCAGCCCGGGTGGGAGCGGTTTACCTCGGGAGCAGTACTTC.